This T cell receptor (beta chain) was recovered during a study of T and B cells in COVID-19 patients. Study information: Comorbidities linked to unfavorable COVID-19 outcome were present in about 90% of the 20 active-infection patients. Study results and limitations: No sequencing was yet done of CD4+, regulatory or CD8+ subsets, or of SARS-CoV-2-responsive or tetramer+ sorted cells.

Blood genomic DNA input for TRB amplification was about 250-500 ng. TRB rearrangements were amplified by multiplex PCR with BIOMED2 TRB-A/B primers. TCRdb processed the multiplex PCR reads anew with MiXCR; each CDR3 protein has one entry. The sample shows some 13,000 distinct CDR3 sequences, 25% of them seen only once. This clonotype was seen more than once but under ten times. Its specificity is unknown. This CDR3 contains 15 residues. Between the trimmed V and J ends, which lost 2 bases and 2 bases, there was a span of 13 bases. The receptor comes from a human donor who had recovered from COVID-19. Sequencing was performed on blood. The gene calls are TRBV12-3 or TRBV12-4 and TRBJ2-7; the D gene is possibly TRBD1 (6 bases). The CDR3 DNA follows: TGTGCCAGCAGTTTATTTTACGGACAGCCCTACGAGCAGTACTTC. Its translation is CASSLFYGQPYEQYF.